The sequence of this TCR beta chain was determined in a study of blood T cells in healthy people across ages. The germline gives CDR1 DFQATT, CDR2 SNEGSKA (reference sequence). Trimming pared 2 bases from V and 9 bases from J, leaving 8 bases between. The CDR3 sequence is 12 residues long. Study results and caveats: Estimates drawn from one million T cells were deemed to understate diversity. The recorded TCR beta diversity per million T cells decreased in a roughly linear manner with age.

Peripheral blood samples of 9 to 10 milliliters were drawn from each donor. This clonotype turned up a few times. Its antigen is not known. Using a J-beta primer mix together with a sample-barcoded 5' primer, a second PCR was run for roughly 7 to 12 cycles. At least 2.5 million CDR3-containing paired-end reads were obtained per sample. TCRdb ran MiXCR on the 5' RACE reads and lists one entry per CDR3 protein. The table has about 730,000 distinct CDR3 sequences, roughly 41% seen once. This clonotype was obtained from a woman in her sixties or seventies in good health. This rearrangement joins TRBV20-1 to TRBJ1-6; unclear D gene. Sequencing was carried out using blood. The DNA of the CDR3 is TGCAGTGCTAGACAGCCGTCTTCACCCCTCCACTTT. This encodes CSARQPSSPLHF.